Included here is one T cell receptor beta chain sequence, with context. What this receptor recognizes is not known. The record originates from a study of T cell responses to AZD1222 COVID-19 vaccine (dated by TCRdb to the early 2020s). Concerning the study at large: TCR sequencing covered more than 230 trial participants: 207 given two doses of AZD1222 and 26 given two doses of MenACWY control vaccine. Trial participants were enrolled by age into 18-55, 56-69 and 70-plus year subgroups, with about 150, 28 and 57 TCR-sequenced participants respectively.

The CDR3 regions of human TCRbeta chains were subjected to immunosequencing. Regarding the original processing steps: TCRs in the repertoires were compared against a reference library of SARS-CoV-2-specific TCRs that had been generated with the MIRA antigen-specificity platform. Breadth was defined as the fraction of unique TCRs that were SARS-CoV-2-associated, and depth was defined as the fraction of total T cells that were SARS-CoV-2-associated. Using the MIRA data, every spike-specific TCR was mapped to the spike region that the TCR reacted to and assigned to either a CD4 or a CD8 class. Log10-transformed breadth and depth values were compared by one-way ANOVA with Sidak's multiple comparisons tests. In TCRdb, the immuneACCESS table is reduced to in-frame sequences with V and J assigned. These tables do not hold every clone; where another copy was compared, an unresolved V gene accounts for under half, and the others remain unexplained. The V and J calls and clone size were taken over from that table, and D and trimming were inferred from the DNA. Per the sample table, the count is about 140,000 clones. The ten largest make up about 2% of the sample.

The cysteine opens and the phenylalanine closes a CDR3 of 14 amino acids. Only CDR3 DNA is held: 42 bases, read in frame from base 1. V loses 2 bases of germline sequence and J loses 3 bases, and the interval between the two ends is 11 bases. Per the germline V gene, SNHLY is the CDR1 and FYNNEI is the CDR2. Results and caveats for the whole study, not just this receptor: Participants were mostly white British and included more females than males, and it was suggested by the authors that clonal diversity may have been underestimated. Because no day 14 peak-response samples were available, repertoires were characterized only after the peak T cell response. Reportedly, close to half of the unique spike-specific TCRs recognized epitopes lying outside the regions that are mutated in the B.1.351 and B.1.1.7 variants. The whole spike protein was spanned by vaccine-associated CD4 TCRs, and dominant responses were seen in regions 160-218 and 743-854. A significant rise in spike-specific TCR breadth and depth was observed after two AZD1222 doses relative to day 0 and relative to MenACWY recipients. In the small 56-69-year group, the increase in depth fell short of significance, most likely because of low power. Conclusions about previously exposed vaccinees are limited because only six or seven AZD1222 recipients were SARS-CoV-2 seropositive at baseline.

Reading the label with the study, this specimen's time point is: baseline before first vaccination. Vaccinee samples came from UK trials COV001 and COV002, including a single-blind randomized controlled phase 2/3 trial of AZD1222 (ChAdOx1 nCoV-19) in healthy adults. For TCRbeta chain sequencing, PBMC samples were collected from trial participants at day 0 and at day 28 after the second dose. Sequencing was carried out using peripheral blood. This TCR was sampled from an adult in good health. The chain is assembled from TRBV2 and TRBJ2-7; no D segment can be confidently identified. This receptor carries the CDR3 CASSESANYYEQYF. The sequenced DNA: TGTGCCAGCAGTGAAAGTGCCAATTACTACGAGCAGTACTTC.